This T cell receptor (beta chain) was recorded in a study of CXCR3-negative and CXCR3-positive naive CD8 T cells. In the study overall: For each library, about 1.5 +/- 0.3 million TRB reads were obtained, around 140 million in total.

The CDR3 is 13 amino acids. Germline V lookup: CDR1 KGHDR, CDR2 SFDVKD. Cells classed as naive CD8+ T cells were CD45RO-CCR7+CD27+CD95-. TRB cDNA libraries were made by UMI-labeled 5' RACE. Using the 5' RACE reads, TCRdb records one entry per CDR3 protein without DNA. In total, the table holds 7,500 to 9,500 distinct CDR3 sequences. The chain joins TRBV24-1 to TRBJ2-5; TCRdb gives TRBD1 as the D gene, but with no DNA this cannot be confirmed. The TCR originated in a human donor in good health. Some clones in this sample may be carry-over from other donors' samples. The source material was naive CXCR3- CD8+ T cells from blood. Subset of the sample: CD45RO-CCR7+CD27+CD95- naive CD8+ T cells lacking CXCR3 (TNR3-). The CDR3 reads CATSDAPLETQYF.